Given below is one TCR beta chain in context. Its specificity is unknown. This sample is part of a study of T cells expressing NK-cell markers. Study at large: Each TCR beta repertoire originated in sorted T cells that were CD3+CD56+NKG2C+, CD3+CD56+NKG2C- or CD3+CD56-NKG2C+. The study, taken as a whole, reports: Dominant NKG2C+ clonotype frequencies of about 1.0-8% of CD8+ T cells were measured in about 6 donors. The CD3+CD56-NKG2C+ fraction of several donors was likewise dominated by these clonotypes.

Synthesis of TCR beta cDNA relied on 5'RACE template switching carrying UMIs. TCRdb reanalyzed the 5' RACE reads and collapses them to one entry per CDR3 protein, without DNA. This table lists 350,000 to 400,000 distinct CDR3 sequences. There are 19 residues in the CDR3. The source material was blood T cells: a sorted CD56 or NKG2C T cell subset, CD4+ or CD8+ T cells, or bulk PBMC T cells (not recorded which). This clonotype was obtained from a woman in her 50s in good health. The genes are TRBV12-3 or TRBV12-4 and TRBJ2-3; TCRdb's D call of TRBD2 is untestable without DNA. The CDR3 loop is CASRPIPGTSPNGTDTQYF.